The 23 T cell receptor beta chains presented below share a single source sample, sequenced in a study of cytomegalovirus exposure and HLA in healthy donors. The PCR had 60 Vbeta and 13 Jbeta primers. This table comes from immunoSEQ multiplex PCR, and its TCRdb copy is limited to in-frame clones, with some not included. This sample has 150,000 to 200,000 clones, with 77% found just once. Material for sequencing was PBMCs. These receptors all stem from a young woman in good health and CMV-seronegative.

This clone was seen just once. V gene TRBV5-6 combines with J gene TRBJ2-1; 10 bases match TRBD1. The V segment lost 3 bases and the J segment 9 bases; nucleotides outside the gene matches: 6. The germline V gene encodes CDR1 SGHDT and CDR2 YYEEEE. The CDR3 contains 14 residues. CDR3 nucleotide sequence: TGTGCCAGCAGCTCCGGGACAGGGGTTACTGAGCAGTTCTTC. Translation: CASSSGTGVTEQFF.

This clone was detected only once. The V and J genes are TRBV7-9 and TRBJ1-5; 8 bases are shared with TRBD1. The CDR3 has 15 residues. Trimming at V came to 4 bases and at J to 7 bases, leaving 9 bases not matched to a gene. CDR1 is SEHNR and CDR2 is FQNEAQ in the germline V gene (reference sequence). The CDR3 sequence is CASSSTGQEYQPQHF. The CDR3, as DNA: TGTGCCAGCAGCTCCACGGGACAGGAGTACCAGCCCCAGCATTTT.

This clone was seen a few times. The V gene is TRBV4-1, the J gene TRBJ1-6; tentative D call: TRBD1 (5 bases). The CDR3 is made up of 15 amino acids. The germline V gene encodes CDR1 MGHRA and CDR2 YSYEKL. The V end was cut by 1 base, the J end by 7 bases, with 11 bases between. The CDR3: CASSQVDRTNSPLHF. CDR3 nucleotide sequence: TGCGCCAGCAGCCAAGTTGACAGAACAAATTCACCCCTCCACTTT.

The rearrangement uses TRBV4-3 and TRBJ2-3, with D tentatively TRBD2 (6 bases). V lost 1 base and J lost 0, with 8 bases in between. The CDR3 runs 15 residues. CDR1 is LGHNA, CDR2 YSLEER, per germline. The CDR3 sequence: CASSQAGTSTDTQYF. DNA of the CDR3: TGCGCCAGCAGCCAAGCAGGGACTAGCACAGATACGCAGTATTTT.

CDR3: CASSDLAGGNEQFF. The CDR3 region has the DNA TGTGCCAGCAGTGACCTAGCGGGAGGTAATGAGCAGTTCTTC. The chain carries TRBV6-4 and TRBJ2-1; 11 nucleotides agree with TRBD2. The CDR3 runs 14 residues. In germline, CDR1 is MRHNA, CDR2 SNTAGT. The V segment lost 2 bases and the J segment 7 bases; nucleotides outside the gene matches: 1.

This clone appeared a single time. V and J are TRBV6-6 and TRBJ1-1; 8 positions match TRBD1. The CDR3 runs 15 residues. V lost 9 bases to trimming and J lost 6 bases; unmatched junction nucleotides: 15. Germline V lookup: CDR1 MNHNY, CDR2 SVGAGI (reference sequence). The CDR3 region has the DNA TGTGCCAGTCCCCAACAGGGGGAAGGTGTCTCTGAAGCTTTCTTT. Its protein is CASPQQGEGVSEAFF.

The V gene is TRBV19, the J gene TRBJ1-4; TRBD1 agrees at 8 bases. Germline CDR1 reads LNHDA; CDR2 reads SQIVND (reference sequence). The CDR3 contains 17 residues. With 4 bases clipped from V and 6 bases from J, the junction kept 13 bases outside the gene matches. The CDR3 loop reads CASSTSPTGGSDEKLFF. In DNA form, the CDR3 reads TGTGCCAGTAGTACGTCTCCCACAGGGGGGAGTGATGAAAAACTGTTTTTT.

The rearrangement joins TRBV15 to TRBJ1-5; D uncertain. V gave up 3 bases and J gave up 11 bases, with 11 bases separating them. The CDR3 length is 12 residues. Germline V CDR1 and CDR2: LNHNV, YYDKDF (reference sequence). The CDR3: CATSRTRWAQHF. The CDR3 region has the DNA TGTGCCACCAGCAGGACACGCTGGGCCCAGCATTTT. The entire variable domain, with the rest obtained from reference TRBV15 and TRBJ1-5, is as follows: DAMVIQNPRYQVTQFGKPVTLSCSQTLNHNVMYWYQQKSSQAPKLLFHYYDKDFNNEADTPDNFQSRRPNTSFCFLDIRSPGLGDTAMYLCATSRTRWAQHFGDGTRLSIL.

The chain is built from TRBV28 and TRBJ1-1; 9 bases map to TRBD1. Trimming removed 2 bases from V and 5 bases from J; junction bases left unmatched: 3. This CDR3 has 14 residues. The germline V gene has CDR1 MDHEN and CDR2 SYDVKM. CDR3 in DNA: TGTGCCAGCAGTTTACACAGGGGGCGAACTGAAGCTTTCTTT. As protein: CASSLHRGRTEAFF.

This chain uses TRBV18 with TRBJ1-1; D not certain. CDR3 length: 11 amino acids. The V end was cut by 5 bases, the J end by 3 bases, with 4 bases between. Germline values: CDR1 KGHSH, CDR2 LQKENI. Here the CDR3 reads CASSGDTEAFF. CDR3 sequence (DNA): TGTGCCAGCTCAGGAGACACTGAAGCTTTCTTT.

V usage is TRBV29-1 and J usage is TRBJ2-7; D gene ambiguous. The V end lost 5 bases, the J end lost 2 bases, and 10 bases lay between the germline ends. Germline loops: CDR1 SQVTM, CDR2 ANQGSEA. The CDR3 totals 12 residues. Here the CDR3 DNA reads TGCAGCGTTTTCAGTGAAACCTACGAGCAGTACTTC. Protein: CSVFSETYEQYF.

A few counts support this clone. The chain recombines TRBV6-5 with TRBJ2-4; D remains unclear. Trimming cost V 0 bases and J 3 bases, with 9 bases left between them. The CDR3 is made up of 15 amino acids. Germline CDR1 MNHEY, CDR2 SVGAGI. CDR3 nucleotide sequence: TGTGCCAGCAGTTACTCGTCCCAGGTCAAAAACATTCAGTACTTC. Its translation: CASSYSSQVKNIQYF.

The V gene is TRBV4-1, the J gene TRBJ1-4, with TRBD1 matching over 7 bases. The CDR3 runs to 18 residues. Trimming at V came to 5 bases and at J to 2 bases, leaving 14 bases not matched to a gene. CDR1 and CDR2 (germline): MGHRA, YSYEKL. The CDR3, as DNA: TGCGCCAGCAGCACCCGACAGGGAGTTTACATTACTAATGAAAAACTGTTTTTT. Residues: CASSTRQGVYITNEKLFF.

In nucleotides, the CDR3 is TGTGCCAGCAGACCTAGCGGGAGGGCGAATGAGCAGTTCTTC. This encodes CASRPSGRANEQFF. This chain joins TRBV28 and TRBJ2-1, with 12 bases that match TRBD2. CDR3 length equals 14 residues. Per the germline V gene, CDR1 is MDHEN and CDR2 is SYDVKM. After removal of 6 bases from V and 7 bases from J, the junction contained 4 bases not matched to a gene.

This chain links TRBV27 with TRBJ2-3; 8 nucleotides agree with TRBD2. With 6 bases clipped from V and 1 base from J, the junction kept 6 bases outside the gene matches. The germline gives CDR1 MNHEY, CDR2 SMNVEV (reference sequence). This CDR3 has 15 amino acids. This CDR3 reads CASRLTSGGTDTQYF. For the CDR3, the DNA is TGTGCCAGCAGATTAACTAGCGGAGGCACAGATACGCAGTATTTT.

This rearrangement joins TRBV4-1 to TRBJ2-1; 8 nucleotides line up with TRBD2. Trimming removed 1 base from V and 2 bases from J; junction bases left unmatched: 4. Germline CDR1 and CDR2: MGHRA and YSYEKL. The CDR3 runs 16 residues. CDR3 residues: CASSQAEAGAYNEQFF. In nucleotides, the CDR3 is TGCGCCAGCAGCCAAGCCGAAGCGGGGGCCTACAATGAGCAGTTCTTC.

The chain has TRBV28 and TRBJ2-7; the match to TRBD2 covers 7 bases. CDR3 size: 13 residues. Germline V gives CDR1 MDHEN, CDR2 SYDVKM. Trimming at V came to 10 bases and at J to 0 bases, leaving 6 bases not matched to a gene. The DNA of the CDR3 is TGTGCCACCAGCGGGATTAACTCCTACGAGCAGTACTTC. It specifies CATSGINSYEQYF.

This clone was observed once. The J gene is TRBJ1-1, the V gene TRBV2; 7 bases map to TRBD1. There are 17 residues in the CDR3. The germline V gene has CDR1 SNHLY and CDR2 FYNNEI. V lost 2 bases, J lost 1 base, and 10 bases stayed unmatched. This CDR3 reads CASSEFRDRVGNTEAFF. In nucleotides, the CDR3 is TGTGCCAGCAGTGAATTCAGAGACAGGGTAGGGAACACTGAAGCTTTCTTT.

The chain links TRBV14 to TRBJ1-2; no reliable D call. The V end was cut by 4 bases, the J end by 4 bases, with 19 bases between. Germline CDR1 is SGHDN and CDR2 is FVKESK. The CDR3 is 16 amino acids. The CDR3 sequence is CASSLDRDAHSYGYTF. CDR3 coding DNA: TGTGCCAGCAGCCTCGACCGGGATGCCCATTCCTATGGCTACACCTTC.

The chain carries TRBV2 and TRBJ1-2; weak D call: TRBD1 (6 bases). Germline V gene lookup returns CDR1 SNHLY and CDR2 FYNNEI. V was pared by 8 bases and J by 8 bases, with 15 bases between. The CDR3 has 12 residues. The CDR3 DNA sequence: TGTGCCAGCCAGAGGGGGGGGCAAGGCTACACCTTC. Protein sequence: CASQRGGQGYTF. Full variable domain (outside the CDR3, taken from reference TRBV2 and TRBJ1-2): EPEVTQTPSHQVTQMGQEVILRCVPISNHLYFYWYRQILGQKVEFLVSFYNNEISEKSEIFDDQFSVERPDGSNFTLKIRSTKLEDSAMYFCASQRGGQGYTFGSGTRLTVV.

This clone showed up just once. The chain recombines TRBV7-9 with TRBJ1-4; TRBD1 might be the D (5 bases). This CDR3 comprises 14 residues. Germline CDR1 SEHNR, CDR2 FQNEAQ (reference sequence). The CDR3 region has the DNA TGTCCCCCGGGGGGAGTTTGGATTAATGAAAAACTGTTTTTT. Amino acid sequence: CPPGGVWINEKLFF. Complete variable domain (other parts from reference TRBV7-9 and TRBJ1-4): DTGVSQNPRHKITKRGQNVTFRCDPISEHNRLYWYRQTLGQGPEFLTYFQNEAQLEKSRLLSDRFSAERPKGSFSTLEIQRTEQGDSAMYLCPPGGVWINEKLFFGSGTQLSVL.

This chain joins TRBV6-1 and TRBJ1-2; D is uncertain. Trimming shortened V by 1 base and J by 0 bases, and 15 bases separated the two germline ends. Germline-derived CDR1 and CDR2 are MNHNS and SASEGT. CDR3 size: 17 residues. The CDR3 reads CASSEVRRLRTNYGYTF. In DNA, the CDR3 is TGTGCCAGCAGTGAAGTGCGCAGACTCCGAACTAACTATGGCTACACCTTC.

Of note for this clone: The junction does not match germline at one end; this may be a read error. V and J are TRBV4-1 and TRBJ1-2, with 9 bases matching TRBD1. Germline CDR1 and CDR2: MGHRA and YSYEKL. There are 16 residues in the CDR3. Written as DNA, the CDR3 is TGCGCCAGCAGCCAGCCAACAGGGGGCCTCTCCTATAGCTACACCTTC. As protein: CASSQPTGGLSYSYTF.